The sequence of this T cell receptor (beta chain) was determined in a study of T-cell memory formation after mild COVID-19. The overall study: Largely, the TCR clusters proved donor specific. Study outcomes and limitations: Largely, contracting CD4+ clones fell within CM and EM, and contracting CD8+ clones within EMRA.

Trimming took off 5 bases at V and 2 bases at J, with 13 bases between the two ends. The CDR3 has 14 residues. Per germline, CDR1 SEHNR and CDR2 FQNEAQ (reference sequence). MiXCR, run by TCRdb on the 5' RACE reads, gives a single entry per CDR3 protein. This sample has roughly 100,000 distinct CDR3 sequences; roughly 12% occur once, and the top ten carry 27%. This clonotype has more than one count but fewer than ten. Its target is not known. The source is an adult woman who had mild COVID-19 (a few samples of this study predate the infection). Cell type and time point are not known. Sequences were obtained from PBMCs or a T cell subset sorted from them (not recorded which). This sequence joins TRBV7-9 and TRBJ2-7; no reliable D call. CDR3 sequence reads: CASSTLQNTYEQYF. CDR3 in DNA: TGTGCCAGCAGCACCTTACAGAATACCTACGAGCAGTACTTC.